One T cell receptor beta chain is described in this entry. This clonotype was counted at least ten times. Its antigen remains undetermined. Base qualities were left out, and no much larger clone turns up one base away. The germline V gene yields SGHVS for CDR1 and FNYEAQ for CDR2. The CDR3, from cysteine to phenylalanine, totals 14 residues. The entry retains the CDR3 DNA only, 42 bases that are in frame from base 1. V lost 5 bases and J lost 4 bases; the stretch between them is 15 bases long. This entry comes from a study of T cells in Graves' hyperthyroidism and ophthalmopathy (dated by TCRdb to the late 2010s). For the wider study: Peripheral blood samples were taken at initial diagnosis, before any treatment was given. To identify TCR V-J signatures that set the groups apart, the researchers used a discovery cohort of approximately 98 patients, made up of approximately 43 with Graves' ophthalmopathy and some 58 with stable Graves' hyperthyroidism. Prospective prediction of ophthalmopathy was tested in an independent validation cohort of 18 hyperthyroidism patients and around 16 patients who later progressed to ophthalmopathy. The roughly 100 discovery patients were randomly divided into training and test sets at a 7:3 ratio. In addition, the study compared T-cell repertoires in thyroid tissue and in blood from roughly six Graves' hyperthyroidism patients. After blood sampling, hyperthyroidism patients were treated with methimazole at a starting dose of 30 mg daily, and ophthalmopathy patients were treated with high-dose intravenous methylprednisolone. TCR Vbeta CDR3 sequencing of 130 to 150 peripheral blood samples (over 40 ophthalmopathy, roughly 74 hyperthyroidism and some 17 progressor patients) is reported in the paper. General findings and caveats noted by the study authors: No statistical method was used to set the sample size in advance, and investigators knew the group allocation. During validation, the model predicted progression to ophthalmopathy a median of about 6.3 months ahead of onset, with more than 55% sensitivity and under 85% specificity. Most expanded thyroid clonotypes (frequency above 0.001) were also detected in blood, suggesting blood repertoires may reflect thyroid immune responses. A 13 V-J signature model separated ophthalmopathy from stable hyperthyroidism, with 87.88% sensitivity and 81.08% specificity in cross-validation and 80%/75% in testing.

A patient counted as having stable Graves' hyperthyroidism if no progression to ophthalmopathy occurred over 18 months of follow-up. The hyperthyroidism patients were between 18 and 65 years old and newly diagnosed, with a disease duration of less than 2 months. Exclusion was applied to patients with uncontrolled infections, other autoimmune diseases, pregnancy or lactation. Clinical symptoms, serum thyroxine and TRAb, thyroid ultrasound, and orbital computed tomography formed the basis for the diagnoses. Ficoll-Paque density gradient centrifugation was used to isolate PBMCs from around 9.1 ml of fresh peripheral blood. Total RNA was extracted with Trizol reagent, and quality was checked on an Agilent 2100 Bioanalyzer. The TCR beta CDR3 regions were amplified from the RNA transcripts. For the first round of RT-PCR on the TCR CDR3, the HTBI primer set was used together with the Qiagen OneStep RT-PCR kit. Libraries were constructed in a second round of multiplex PCR, after which size selection and purification were performed. The libraries were sequenced on an Illumina HiSeq2000 using paired-end 100 bp reads. Under the source paper's analysis protocol: SOAPnuke was used to process the raw data, with reads discarded if the reads contained adapters or uncalled bases, had a mean Phred below 15, or lacked an exact constant-primer or identifier match. COPE v1.2.5 was used to merge the high-quality paired reads, and each unique nucleotide sequence was defined as a clonotype. MiTCR v1.1 was used to align the clonotypes against IMGT TRBV, TRBD and TRBJ reference segments. The analysis included only V-J combinations with a frequency above 0.0001, which together covered 99% to 99.2% of the repertoires. The TCS score was defined as F50 (clonal expansion) divided by E x V (chaos), with BLOSUM62-based TCRdist calculated between CDR3 peptides within each V-J. Welch's t-statistics and random forest reduced roughly 530 V-J features to some 14, which were used in a naive Bayes classifier (R e1071). Through fastp at Q25 and MiXCR, TCRdb rebuilt clones from the public reads, retaining in-frame beta chains. Each record represents a unique CDR3 protein, reported with the most common genes and DNA among its rows. TCRdb's processing, not the study's, gives the V and J calls here. Within this sample are hundreds of thousands of distinct CDR3 sequences, with more than 20% of them counted one time only. In total, the top ten clones hold around 70% of the sample.

In this chain, TRBV7-6 is recombined with TRBJ2-7; tentative D gene TRBD1, with 6 bases matching. Sample: blood. The sequence derives from a man aged 45 to 65 with Graves' hyperthyroidism. The CDR3 has the sequence CASSQQDRLYEQYF. The DNA sequence is TGTGCCAGCAGCCAACAGGACAGACTTTACGAGCAGTACTTC.